This TCR beta chain was captured by sequencing in a study of Ad26.COV2.S vaccination and SARS-CoV-2 variants. General study findings and limits: Greater spike-specific TCR breadth was seen in vaccine recipients than in placebo recipients.

Treatment of the sample: about 20 received Ad26.COV2.S at low or high dose, single or two shots; about 5 received placebo; per-sample allocation not given. Specimens were obtained on day 63 following the first vaccine or placebo injection. Germline assignment: CDR1 SGHTA and CDR2 FQGNSA. CDR3 length: 15 amino acids. The ends were cut back, 5 bases at V and 2 bases at J, with 16 bases in the middle. With regard to this clone: Antigen specificity is unknown.

TCRdb's table, derived via immunoSEQ multiplex PCR, lists solely in-frame clones and lacks some. The data contain fewer than 900,000 clones, 89% of them seen just once; the ten biggest clones take up about 1.5%. Specimen: peripheral blood, collected in a trial of Ad26.COV2.S vaccine versus placebo. The sequence was collected from a person between 18 and 65 years old who received the Ad26.COV2.S COVID-19 vaccine or a placebo. The rearrangement uses TRBV7-2 and TRBJ2-7; D is tentatively TRBD1 or TRBD2 (7 bases each). The CDR3 here is CASSPSQGGTYEQYF. CDR3 nucleotides: TGTGCCAGCAGCCCATCGCAGGGGGGGACCTACGAGCAGTACTTC. The variable domain in full, with the rest retrieved from reference TRBV7-2 and TRBJ2-7, is GAGVSQSPSNKVTEKGKDVELRCDPISGHTALYWYRQSLGQGLEFLIYFQGNSAPDKSGLPSDRFSAERTGGSVSTLTIQRTQQEDSAVYLCASSPSQGGTYEQYFGPGTRLTVT.